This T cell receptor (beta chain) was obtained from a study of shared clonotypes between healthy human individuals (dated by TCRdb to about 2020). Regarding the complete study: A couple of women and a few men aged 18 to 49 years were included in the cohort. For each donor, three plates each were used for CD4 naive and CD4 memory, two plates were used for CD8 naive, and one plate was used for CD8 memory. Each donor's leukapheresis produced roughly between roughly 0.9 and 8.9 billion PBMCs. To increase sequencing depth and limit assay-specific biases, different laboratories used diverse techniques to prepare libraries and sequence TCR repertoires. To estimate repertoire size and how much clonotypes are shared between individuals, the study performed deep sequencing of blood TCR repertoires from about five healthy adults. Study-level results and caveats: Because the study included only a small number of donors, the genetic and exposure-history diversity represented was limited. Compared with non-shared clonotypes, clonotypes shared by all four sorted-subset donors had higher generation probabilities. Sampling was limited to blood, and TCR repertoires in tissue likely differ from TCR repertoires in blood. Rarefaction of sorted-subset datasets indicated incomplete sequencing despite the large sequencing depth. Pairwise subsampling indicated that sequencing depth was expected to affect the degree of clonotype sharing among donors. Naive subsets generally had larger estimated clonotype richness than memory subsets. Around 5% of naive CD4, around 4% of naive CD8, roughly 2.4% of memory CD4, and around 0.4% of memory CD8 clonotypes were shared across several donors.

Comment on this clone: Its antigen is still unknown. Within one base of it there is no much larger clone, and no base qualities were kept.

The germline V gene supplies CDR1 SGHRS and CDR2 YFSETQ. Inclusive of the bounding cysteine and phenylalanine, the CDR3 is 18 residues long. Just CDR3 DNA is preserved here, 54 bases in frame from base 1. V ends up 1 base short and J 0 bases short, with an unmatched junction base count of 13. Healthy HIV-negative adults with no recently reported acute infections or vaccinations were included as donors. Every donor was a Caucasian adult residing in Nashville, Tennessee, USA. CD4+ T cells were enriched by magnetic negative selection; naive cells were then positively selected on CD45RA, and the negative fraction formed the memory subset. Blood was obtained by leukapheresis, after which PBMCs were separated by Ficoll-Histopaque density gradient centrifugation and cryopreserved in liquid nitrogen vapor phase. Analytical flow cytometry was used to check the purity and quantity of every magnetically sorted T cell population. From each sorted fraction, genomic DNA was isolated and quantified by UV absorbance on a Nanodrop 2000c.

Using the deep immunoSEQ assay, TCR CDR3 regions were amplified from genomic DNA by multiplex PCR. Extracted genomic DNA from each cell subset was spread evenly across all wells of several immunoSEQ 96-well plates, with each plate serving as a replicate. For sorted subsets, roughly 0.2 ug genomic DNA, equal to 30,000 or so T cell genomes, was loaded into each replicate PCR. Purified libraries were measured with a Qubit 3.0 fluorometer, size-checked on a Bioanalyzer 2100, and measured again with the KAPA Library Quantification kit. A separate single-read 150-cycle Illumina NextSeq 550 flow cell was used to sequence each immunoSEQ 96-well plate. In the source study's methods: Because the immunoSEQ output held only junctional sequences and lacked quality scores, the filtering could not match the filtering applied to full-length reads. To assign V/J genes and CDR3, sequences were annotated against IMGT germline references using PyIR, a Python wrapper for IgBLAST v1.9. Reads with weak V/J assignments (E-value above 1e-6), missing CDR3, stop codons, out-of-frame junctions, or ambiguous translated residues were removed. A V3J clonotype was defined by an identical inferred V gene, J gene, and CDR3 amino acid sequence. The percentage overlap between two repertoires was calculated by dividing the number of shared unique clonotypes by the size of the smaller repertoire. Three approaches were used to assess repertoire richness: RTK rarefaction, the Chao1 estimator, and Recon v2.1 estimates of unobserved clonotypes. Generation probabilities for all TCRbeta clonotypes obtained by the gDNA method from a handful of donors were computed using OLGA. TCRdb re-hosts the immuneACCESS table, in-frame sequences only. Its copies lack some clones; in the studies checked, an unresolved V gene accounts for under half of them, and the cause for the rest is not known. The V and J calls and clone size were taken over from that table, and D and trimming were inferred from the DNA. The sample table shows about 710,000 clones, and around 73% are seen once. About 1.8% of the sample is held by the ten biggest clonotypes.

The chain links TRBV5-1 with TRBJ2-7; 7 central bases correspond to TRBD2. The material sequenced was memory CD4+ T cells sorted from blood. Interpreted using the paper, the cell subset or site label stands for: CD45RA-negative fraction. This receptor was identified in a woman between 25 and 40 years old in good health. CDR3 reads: CASSLTARPSGSSYEQYF. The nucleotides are TGCGCCAGCAGCTTGACCGCGAGACCTAGCGGCAGCTCCTACGAGCAGTACTTC. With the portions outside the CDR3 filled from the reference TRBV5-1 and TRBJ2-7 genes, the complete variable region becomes KAGVTQTPRYLIKTRGQQVTLSCSPISGHRSVSWYQQTPGQGLQFLFEYFSETQRNKGNFPGRFSGRQFSNSRSEMNVSTLELGDSALYLCASSLTARPSGSSYEQYFGPGTRLTVT.